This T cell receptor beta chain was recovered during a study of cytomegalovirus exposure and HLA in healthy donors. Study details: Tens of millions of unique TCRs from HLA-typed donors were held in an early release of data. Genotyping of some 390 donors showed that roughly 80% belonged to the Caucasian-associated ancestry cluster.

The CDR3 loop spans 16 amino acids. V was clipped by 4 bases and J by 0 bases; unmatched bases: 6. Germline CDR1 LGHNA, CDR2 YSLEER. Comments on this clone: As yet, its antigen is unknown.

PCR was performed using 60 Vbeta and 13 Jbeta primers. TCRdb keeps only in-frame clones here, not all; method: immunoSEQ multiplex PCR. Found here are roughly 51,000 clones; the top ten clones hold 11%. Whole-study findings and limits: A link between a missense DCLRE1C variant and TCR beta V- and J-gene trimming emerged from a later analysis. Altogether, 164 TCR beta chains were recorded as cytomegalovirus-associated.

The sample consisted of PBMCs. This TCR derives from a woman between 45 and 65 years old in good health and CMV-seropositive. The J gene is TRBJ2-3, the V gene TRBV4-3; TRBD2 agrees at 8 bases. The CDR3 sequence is CASSLIRGGSTDTQYF. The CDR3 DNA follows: TGCGCCAGCAGCCTGATTCGGGGGGGCAGCACAGATACGCAGTATTTT.